This T cell receptor beta chain was recorded in a study of response to subunit inactivated influenza vaccine. CDR3 size: 12 residues. V was trimmed by 3 bases and J by 7 bases, leaving 12 bases between them. CDR1 is DFQATT, CDR2 SNEGSKA, per germline (reference sequence). TCRdb passed the RT-PCR reads through MiXCR, listing each CDR3 protein once. The table includes 150,000 to 200,000 distinct CDR3 sequences, approximately 12% detected once. These records were also assigned to another study, of T cells expressing NK-cell markers. That investigation notes: Beta-chain TCR cDNA was generated via 5'RACE template switching with UMIs. Topping the CD3+CD56-NKG2C+ fraction as well were these clonotypes, in several donors.

J is TRBJ1-2 and V is TRBV20-1; D is unresolved. This TCR was sampled from a man in his fifties or sixties who received an inactivated influenza vaccine. The sample consisted of CD8+ T cells sorted from PBMCs, taken about 12 days after vaccination. CDR3 bases: TGCAGTGCTAGGGTAGGGAACGGTGGCTACACCTTC. Encoded protein: CSARVGNGGYTF.